Following are 17 T cell receptor beta chains from one sample sequenced in a study of chemoradiotherapy in HPV16-positive cancers. Sequencing was performed with immunoSEQ multiplex PCR; in TCRdb, only in-frame clones are kept and a portion is missing. The repertoire holds approximately 1,000 clones, 92% seen once, with approximately 15% in the top ten. The source was tumor tissue, collected from a patient who underwent chemoradiotherapy. These receptor sequences come from a human donor with HPV-associated anogenital cancer.

The rearrangement joins TRBV4-2 to TRBJ2-7; D tentatively reads TRBD1 or TRBD2 (6 bases each). Germline assignment: CDR1 LGHNA and CDR2 YNFKEQ. The CDR3 contains 15 residues. The ends were cut back, 0 bases at V and 0 bases at J, with 9 bases in the middle. The CDR3 nucleotides read TGTGCCAGCAGCCAAGATGAGGGGGGCTCCTACGAGCAGTACTTC. This codes for CASSQDEGGSYEQYF.

This clone was seen more than once but under ten times. V usage is TRBV11-3 and J usage is TRBJ1-1; maybe TRBD1 (5 bases). Trimming pared 5 bases from V and 2 bases from J, leaving 12 bases between. Germline values: CDR1 SGHNT, CDR2 YENEEA. The CDR3 is made up of 14 amino acids. This chain's CDR3 is CASSPGNRNTEAFF. DNA for the CDR3: TGTGCCAGCAGCCCAGGGAACCGCAACACTGAAGCTTTCTTT.

The chain has TRBV7-2 and TRBJ2-1; D not resolved. The V gene lost 3 bases and the J gene lost 6 bases, with 9 bases spanning the gap. Looked up from germline, CDR1 is SGHTA and CDR2 is FQGNSA. The CDR3 extends over 13 amino acids. The CDR3 nucleotides read TGTGCCAGCAGCTTTCGGTCGCTCAATGAGCAGTTCTTC. Encoded protein: CASSFRSLNEQFF.

The chain couples TRBV28 to TRBJ2-7; D is unclear. V shed 7 bases and J shed 2 bases, with 18 bases lying between them. CDR3 length equals 15 residues. Germline CDR1 reads MDHEN; CDR2 reads SYDVKM. The CDR3 sequence: CASTPDPTLPYEQYF. In DNA, the CDR3 is TGTGCCAGCACCCCGGACCCTACCCTCCCCTACGAGCAGTACTTC.

J is TRBJ2-3 and V is TRBV4-2, with D tentatively TRBD1 (7 bases). Germline V gene data show CDR1 as LGHNA and CDR2 as YNFKEQ. The CDR3 length is 16 residues. Trimming removed 4 bases from V and 5 bases from J, with 19 bases in between. CDR3 loop: CASSPERTGGVDTQYF. The DNA of the CDR3 is TGTGCCAGCAGCCCTGAACGGACAGGCGGGGTAGATACGCAGTATTTT.

The chain carries TRBV5-1 and TRBJ2-7, with unresolved D. This CDR3 has 13 residues. In germline, CDR1 is SGHRS, CDR2 YFSETQ. Trimming removed 4 bases from V and 4 bases from J, with 12 bases in between. CDR3 in amino acids: CASSPRRPYEQYF. The DNA of the CDR3 is TGCGCCAGCAGCCCACGGCGGCCGTACGAGCAGTACTTC.

This chain uses TRBV7-8 with TRBJ1-3, with D unresolved. The ends were cut back, 1 base at V and 2 bases at J, with 6 bases in the middle. This CDR3 has 14 residues. Germline CDR1 and CDR2: SGHVS and FQNEAQ. CDR3 nucleotides: TGTGCCAGCAGCTTAGGAACAGCTGGAAACACCATATATTTT. Translating it yields CASSLGTAGNTIYF.

The V call is TRBV4-3, the J call TRBJ1-1; possibly TRBD1 for D (5 bases). Germline values: CDR1 LGHNA, CDR2 YSLEER. V dropped 3 bases and J dropped 1 base, with 15 bases sitting between them. CDR3 length equals 16 residues. The CDR3 DNA reads TGCGCCAGCAGCCAGGCTCTCAGGGTACCGAACACTGAAGCTTTCTTT. This sequence encodes CASSQALRVPNTEAFF.

The chain uses TRBV7-2 and TRBJ1-2, with D perhaps TRBD1 (5 bases). There are 13 residues in the CDR3. Germline assignment: CDR1 SGHTA and CDR2 FQGNSA. V was pared by 4 bases and J by 5 bases, with 11 bases between. Here the CDR3 reads CASSSRQRYGYTF. CDR3 nucleotide sequence: TGTGCCAGCAGCTCCCGACAGAGATATGGCTACACCTTC.

The CDR3 DNA sequence: TGTGCCAGCAGTGACTCGACGAATGATGGCTACACCTTC. Translation: CASSDSTNDGYTF. V is TRBV6-4 and J is TRBJ1-2; D remains ambiguous. This CDR3 spans 13 amino acids. Germline V gene lookup returns CDR1 MRHNA and CDR2 SNTAGT. Between the trimmed V and J ends, which lost 0 bases and 6 bases, there was a span of 8 bases.

This clone was recorded only once. The V and J genes are TRBV28 and TRBJ1-4, with D hard to call. Trimming pared 5 bases from V and 0 bases from J, leaving 16 bases between. The germline V gene has CDR1 MDHEN and CDR2 SYDVKM. The CDR3 spans 17 residues. CDR3 DNA sequence: TGTGCCAGCAGTCCATTGTCGAACCATCCAACTAATGAAAAACTGTTTTTT. Protein product: CASSPLSNHPTNEKLFF.

J is TRBJ1-4 and V is TRBV19; 9 nucleotides align to TRBD1. Germline loops: CDR1 LNHDA, CDR2 SQIVND (reference sequence). There are 16 residues in the CDR3. The junction had 12 bases not matched to a gene; V was cut back by 6 bases and J by 7 bases. CDR3 region: CASSPGKQGAFEKLFF. The CDR3 DNA sequence: TGTGCCAGTAGCCCCGGAAAACAGGGGGCGTTTGAAAAACTGTTTTTT.

In this sample, this clone turned up once. The chain uses TRBV6-6 and TRBJ1-2; D unresolved. Germline V CDR1 and CDR2: MNHNY, SVGAGI (reference sequence). The CDR3 has 13 amino acids. Trimming shortened V by 4 bases and J by 3 bases, and 9 bases separated the two germline ends. The CDR3 DNA reads TGTGCCAGCAGTTCCTCGAGGGACTATGGCTACACCTTC. Its protein product is CASSSSRDYGYTF.

The chain is built from TRBV9 and TRBJ2-1; 11 bases agree with TRBD2. The CDR3 contains 15 residues. V shed 3 bases, J shed 6 bases, and the junction held 5 bases outside the gene matches. Looked up from germline, CDR1 is SGDLS and CDR2 is YYNGEE. CDR3 in amino acids: CASSATSGSVNEQFF. The CDR3, as DNA: TGTGCCAGCAGCGCCACTAGCGGGAGCGTCAATGAGCAGTTCTTC.

The J gene is TRBJ1-5, the V gene TRBV28, with 7 positions matching TRBD1. With 6 bases clipped from V and 4 bases from J, the junction kept 0 bases outside the gene matches. CDR1 MDHEN and CDR2 SYDVKM come from the germline V gene. The CDR3 runs to 12 residues. CDR3 in DNA: TGTGCCAGCAGCAGGGGGAATCAGCCCCAGCATTTT. This translates into CASSRGNQPQHF.

The rearrangement links TRBV9 to TRBJ1-2; D uncertain. The CDR3 is 13 amino acids. Germline CDR1 reads SGDLS; CDR2 reads YYNGEE. V dropped 1 base and J dropped 4 bases, with 8 bases sitting between them. The CDR3 here is CASSVWGSYGYTF. The CDR3 region has the DNA TGTGCCAGCAGCGTATGGGGATCCTATGGCTACACCTTC.

This chain connects TRBV7-9 to TRBJ2-2; the D gene is possibly TRBD2 (6 bases). Germline-derived CDR1 and CDR2 are SEHNR and FQNEAQ (reference sequence). V was trimmed by 5 bases and J by 3 bases, leaving 19 bases between them. The CDR3 runs 17 residues. CDR3 loop: CASSASYPGVDTGELFF. The CDR3 nucleotides are TGTGCCAGCAGCGCTAGTTATCCGGGGGTTGACACCGGGGAGCTGTTTTTT.